This T cell receptor (beta chain) is drawn from a study of T cell repertoires in cytomegalovirus infection. As for the study in general: Signatures in public TCR beta sequences pointed to both CMV infection and matching HLA type.

CDR3 size: 15 residues. Trimming pared 4 bases from V and 6 bases from J, leaving 15 bases between. The germline CDR1 and CDR2 sequences are SGHTA and FQGNSA. TCRdb recomputed calls from the reads with MiXCR, one row per CDR3 protein. Here the sample spans about 440,000 distinct CDR3 sequences, approximately 31% being singletons. The sample holds many counts of this clonotype. Its antigen is unidentified. General study findings and limits: Predominance within the ex vivo response was attributable to HLA-C-restricted CMV-specific TCR beta clonotypes. CMV carriers with the relevant HLA were identified by cumulative public TCR beta family frequency.

Sequenced material: PBMCs. This sequence originates from a human donor in good health (CMV status not recorded). Some clones in this sample may be carry-over from other donors' samples. This sequence joins TRBV7-2 and TRBJ2-2, with D unclear. The CDR3 bases are TGTGCCAGCAGCTCCGACCCCTTAGGACCCGGGGAGCTGTTTTTT. Translating it yields CASSSDPLGPGELFF.